The 12 T cell receptor beta chains below were found in one sample sequenced in a study of shared clonotypes between healthy human individuals. Data came from immunoSEQ multiplex PCR; TCRdb stores just in-frame clones and leaves some out. The table lists 2 million to 3 million clones, more than 85% of them singletons. The sequencing sample was made of naive CD4+ T cells from PBMCs. Sample subset: CD45RA+ positively selected. The receptors were sampled from a man younger than 30 in good health. Some clones in this sample may be carry-over from other donors' samples.

The CDR3, as DNA: TGTGCCAGCAGAGCCAGGGGGCGCGTGACTTTCTTT. Its translation is CASRARGRVTFF. The chain is built from TRBV11-3 and TRBJ1-1, with TRBD1 matching over 8 bases. Germline values: CDR1 SGHNT, CDR2 YENEEA. CDR3 length equals 12 residues. Germline trimming cut 6 bases from V and 12 bases from J; bases unmatched to any gene: 9.

V and J are TRBV5-8 and TRBJ1-3; TRBD1 might be the D (6 bases). The CDR3 length is 13 residues. With 4 bases removed from V and 4 bases from J, the gap between germline ends came to 9 bases. The V gene's germline CDR1 is SGHTS and CDR2 YDEGEE. CDR3 protein: CASSRGTGNTIYF. CDR3 in DNA: TGTGCCAGCAGCCGTGGGACAGGAAACACCATATATTTT.

The chain has TRBV6-1 and TRBJ1-5, with D unclear. The V and J ends lost 3 bases and 4 bases respectively, with 7 bases between them. The germline CDR1 and CDR2 sequences are MNHNS and SASEGT. The CDR3 loop spans 13 amino acids. The DNA for the CDR3 is TGTGCCAGCAGTGATATTCCTAATCAGCCCCAGCATTTT. It encodes CASSDIPNQPQHF.

V and J are TRBV28 and TRBJ1-4; D might be TRBD1 (5 bases). The V and J ends lost 7 bases and 8 bases respectively, with 17 bases between them. This CDR3 region has 14 residues. Germline V gene sequence: CDR1 MDHEN, CDR2 SYDVKM. The CDR3 reads CASTFLGGWEKLFF. DNA of the CDR3: TGTGCCAGCACCTTCCTCGGGGGGTGGGAAAAACTGTTTTTT.

V usage is TRBV2 and J usage is TRBJ2-1; TRBD2 is a possible D gene (6 bases). The CDR3 spans 15 residues. CDR1 SNHLY and CDR2 FYNNEI come from the germline V gene. Between the trimmed V and J ends, which lost 3 bases and 8 bases, there was a span of 17 bases. The CDR3 region has the DNA TGTGCCAGCAGTGAGGACCGACTAGTCTTCTATGAGCAGTTCTTC. Its translation: CASSEDRLVFYEQFF.

This clone was recorded a few times. The chain couples TRBV7-3 to TRBJ2-7; D unresolved. Trimming stripped 1 base from V and 4 bases from J, with 17 bases between. The CDR3 is 16 amino acids. Per the germline V gene, CDR1 is SGHTA and CDR2 is FQGTGA. The CDR3 loop is CASSLIYGLVRYEQYF. The CDR3 nucleotides read TGTGCCAGCAGCTTAATATATGGGCTCGTCCGTTACGAGCAGTACTTC.

The chain links TRBV30 to TRBJ2-1; D unresolved. V was clipped by 4 bases and J by 9 bases, with 19 bases between them. The CDR3 contains 14 residues. Looked up from germline, CDR1 is GTSNPN and CDR2 is SVGIG (reference sequence). The CDR3 DNA sequence: TGTGCCTGGACTACGGGCCCATATCAAACTGAGCAGTTCTTC. As protein: CAWTTGPYQTEQFF.

This sequence joins TRBV6-6 and TRBJ2-1, with 9 bases lining up with TRBD2. The V and J ends lost 6 bases and 4 bases, in that order; junction bases with no gene match: 4. Germline V gene data show CDR1 as MNHNY and CDR2 as SVGAGI (reference sequence). The CDR3 is 14 amino acids. In DNA, the CDR3 is TGTGCCAGCAGAGTAGCGGGAGCGTACAATGAGCAGTTCTTC. Its translation: CASRVAGAYNEQFF.

The V and J genes are TRBV11-3 and TRBJ2-4, with 10 bases lining up with TRBD1. The trim removed 1 base at V and 7 bases at J, leaving 1 base unmatched. Germline-derived CDR1 and CDR2 are SGHNT and YENEEA. This CDR3 spans 14 amino acids. The CDR3 loop is CASSLGGQGNIQYF. The CDR3 DNA sequence: TGTGCCAGCAGCTTAGGGGGACAGGGGAACATTCAGTACTTC.

The chain uses TRBV7-9 and TRBJ1-1; 10 nucleotides line up with TRBD1. V shed 5 bases, J shed 8 bases, and the junction held 8 bases outside the gene matches. The CDR3 loop spans 14 amino acids. CDR1 is SEHNR and CDR2 is FQNEAQ in the germline V gene (reference sequence). As DNA, the CDR3 is TGTGCCAGCAGCCCGGGACAGGGGTTCGGCGAAGCTTTCTTT. This codes for CASSPGQGFGEAFF.

This clone turned up a few times. The gene calls are TRBV2 and TRBJ2-6; tentative D call: TRBD1 (5 bases). Deletions cut 10 bases from V and 6 bases from J, with 16 bases between. Germline V gene sequence: CDR1 SNHLY, CDR2 FYNNEI. The CDR3 has 14 amino acids. The DNA for the CDR3 is TGTGCCACCACCTCAGGGTATGAGGCCAACGTCCTGACTTTC. This sequence encodes CATTSGYEANVLTF.

The chain joins TRBV11-2 to TRBJ1-5; no reliable D call. The CDR3 sequence is 15 residues long. Germline CDR1 and CDR2: SGHAT and FQNNGV. Deletions cut 5 bases from V and 3 bases from J, with 14 bases between. In nucleotides, the CDR3 is TGTGCCAGCAGCAAAGACGGGGTGCCCAATCAGCCCCAGCATTTT. This codes for CASSKDGVPNQPQHF.